The next 17 T cell receptor beta chains were all read from a single sample in a study of T cells in Graves' hyperthyroidism and ophthalmopathy (dated 2019 in TCRdb). The library came from multiplex PCR. The sample was run on an Illumina HiSeq 2000. Amplification of TCR beta CDR3 regions was carried out from RNA transcripts. The first round of RT-PCR for the TCR CDR3 was performed with the HTBI primer set and the Qiagen OneStep RT-PCR kit. TCRdb reanalyzed the raw reads on its own, using fastp at Q25 for trimming and MiXCR for clone calling, and kept in-frame beta chains. Entries are consolidated by CDR3 protein sequence, retaining the most common genes and DNA. A total of more than 350,000 distinct CDR3 sequences appear in this sample, about 16% of them only once. The ten largest account for under 25% of the sample. The specimen sequenced was blood. Source of these receptors: a woman in her fifties or sixties with Graves' ophthalmopathy.

This clonotype was detected only a few times. The rearrangement joins TRBV7-6 to TRBJ2-5; 9 nucleotides align to TRBD2. The germline gives CDR1 SGHVS, CDR2 FNYEAQ. This CDR3 is built from 17 residues. Unmatched junction bases numbered 7, after V lost 0 bases and J lost 2 bases. The CDR3, as DNA: TGTGCCAGCAGCTTAGCGGTTAGCGGGAGTGTTCAAGAGACCCAGTACTTC. Translation gives CASSLAVSGSVQETQYF.

This chain joins TRBV15 and TRBJ2-1; D is unclear. The CDR3 extends over 15 amino acids. V lost 0 bases and J 4 bases, leaving 10 bases between the germline ends. Germline lookup yields CDR1 LNHNV and CDR2 YYDKDF (reference sequence). CDR3 coding DNA: TGTGCCACCAGCAGAGAACCCGGAACTTACAATGAGCAGTTCTTC. Translating it yields CATSREPGTYNEQFF.

This clonotype showed up many times. The J gene is TRBJ2-7, the V gene TRBV29-1, with 8 bases identical to TRBD1. CDR3 length: 13 residues. The germline gives CDR1 SQVTM, CDR2 ANQGSEA. The trim removed 7 bases at V and 6 bases at J, leaving 11 bases unmatched. The CDR3 loop reads CSGMDRVLGEQYF. CDR3 nucleotides: TGCAGCGGAATGGACAGGGTTCTGGGCGAGCAGTACTTC.

V and J are TRBV28 and TRBJ2-5; 14 bases agree with TRBD2. After removal of 1 base from V and 2 bases from J, the junction contained 6 bases not matched to a gene. Germline loops: CDR1 MDHEN, CDR2 SYDVKM. This CDR3 contains 18 residues. The CDR3 DNA reads as TGTGCCAGCAGTTTATTGACTAGCGGGAGGGGCGGACAAGAGACCCAGTACTTC. Its protein product is CASSLLTSGRGGQETQYF.

This clonotype has more than one count but fewer than ten. This rearrangement joins TRBV4-1 to TRBJ2-2, with TRBD1 as a possible D gene (6 bases). The germline V and J ends were trimmed by 1 base and 4 bases, with 13 bases remaining between them. Germline CDR1 MGHRA, CDR2 YSYEKL. The CDR3 loop spans 16 amino acids. CDR3 protein: CASSQGRWGRTGELFF. The CDR3 DNA is TGCGCCAGCAGCCAAGGGCGCTGGGGGCGCACCGGGGAGCTGTTTTTT.

There are many counts of this clonotype. CDR3 DNA sequence: TGTGCCAGCAGTTTAGCGGGAGACCTAGATACGCAGTATTTT. Protein sequence: CASSLAGDLDTQYF. The chain combines TRBV28 with TRBJ2-3, with 7 bases fitting TRBD2. Germline lookup yields CDR1 MDHEN and CDR2 SYDVKM. J was trimmed by 5 bases and V by 2 bases; bases with no gene match: 4. This CDR3 has 14 amino acids.

Concerning this clonotype: Since a much larger clone is just one base distant, this may be a read error. The V call is TRBV6-1, the J call TRBJ2-3, with 8 bases fitting TRBD2. The CDR3 length is 13 residues. V was pared by 8 bases and J by 3 bases, with 4 bases of the junction left unmatched. Germline-derived CDR1 and CDR2 are MNHNS and SASEGT. CDR3 nucleotide sequence: TGTGCCAGCCTCCGGGGGGGTACAGATACGCAGTATTTT. It specifies CASLRGGTDTQYF.

This clonotype came up once. The chain employs TRBV27 and TRBJ1-1, with TRBD1 matching 11 bases. Germline trimming cut 6 bases from V and 1 base from J; bases unmatched to any gene: 4. CDR3 length equals 15 residues. CDR1 is MNHEY and CDR2 is SMNVEV in the germline V gene (reference sequence). Here the CDR3 DNA reads TGTGCCAGCAGCTGGACAGGGGGCGAGAACACTGAAGCTTTCTTT. Translation: CASSWTGGENTEAFF.

This clonotype was recorded once. This may be a read error, as it is one base from a much larger clone. This chain links TRBV20-1 with TRBJ2-3; possible D gene TRBD2, 6 bases. Trimming removed 4 bases from V and 8 bases from J, with 19 bases in between. The CDR3 runs 14 residues. Looked up from germline, CDR1 is DFQATT and CDR2 is SNEGSKA (reference sequence). The CDR3 DNA reads TGCAGTGCTAATGTGGGACTCCTCGATGGTACGCAGTATTTT. Its translation: CSANVGLLDGTQYF.

The gene calls are TRBV25-1 and TRBJ2-4; D might be TRBD1 or TRBD2, each matching 6 bases. V was shortened by 6 bases and J by 8 bases, with 14 bases between the two germline ends. Germline V gene lookup returns CDR1 MGHDK and CDR2 SYGVNS. The CDR3 contains 13 residues. The CDR3 DNA follows: TGTGCCAGCAGGGAGGGGGGCAGGGACATTCAGTACTTC. Translated, it gives CASREGGRDIQYF.

This clonotype showed up many times. The chain links TRBV6-2 or TRBV6-3 to TRBJ2-7; 8 bases are a match to TRBD1. J was trimmed by 3 bases and V by 5 bases; bases with no gene match: 6. This CDR3 is 14 amino acids long. Germline CDR1 MNHEY, CDR2 SVGEGT. Here the CDR3 reads CASSTGGRNYEQYF. CDR3 bases: TGTGCCAGCAGTACAGGGGGTAGAAACTACGAGCAGTACTTC.

This clonotype came up once. The chain joins TRBV7-8 to TRBJ1-2; 8 nucleotides agree with TRBD1. Germline assignment: CDR1 SGHVS and CDR2 FQNEAQ. The length of the CDR3 is 15 residues. Trimming at V came to 1 base and at J to 4 bases, leaving 5 bases not matched to a gene. CDR3 residues: CASSLETGAVYGYTF. The CDR3 DNA follows: TGTGCCAGCAGCTTAGAGACAGGGGCCGTCTATGGCTACACCTTC.

This clonotype was picked up a small number of times. CDR3 loop: CASSEVDRGPSEQYF. Here the CDR3 DNA reads TGTGCCAGCAGTGAAGTCGACAGGGGGCCCAGCGAGCAGTACTTC. The chain is built from TRBV6-1 and TRBJ2-7; 10 bases agree with TRBD1. Germline V gene data show CDR1 as MNHNS and CDR2 as SASEGT. V lost 1 base to trimming and J lost 6 bases; unmatched junction nucleotides: 6. This CDR3 is built from 15 residues.

This clonotype occurred many times. The chain carries TRBV20-1 and TRBJ2-7, with a weak D call TRBD1 (7 bases). The CDR3 spans 14 residues. Germline CDR1 reads DFQATT; CDR2 reads SNEGSKA (reference sequence). V lost 5 bases to trimming and J lost 5 bases, with 19 bases between them. CDR3 in amino acids: CSASDSGGGHEQYF. In DNA, the CDR3 is TGCAGTGCTTCAGATAGCGGAGGGGGCCACGAGCAGTACTTC.

This clonotype was recorded many times. The V and J genes are TRBV2 and TRBJ1-5; no clear D gene. This CDR3 has 14 amino acids. The V and J ends lost 7 bases and 2 bases respectively, with 12 bases between them. Germline lookup yields CDR1 SNHLY and CDR2 FYNNEI. CDR3: CASKEDTRNQPQHF. The CDR3 DNA reads as TGTGCCAGCAAGGAAGACACACGCAATCAGCCCCAGCATTTT.

In this sample, this clonotype turned up many times. The V gene is TRBV6-1, the J gene TRBJ2-7; a weak D match, TRBD2 (5 bases). The CDR3 runs 13 residues. Trimming stripped 6 bases from V and 2 bases from J, with 11 bases between. The germline CDR1 and CDR2 sequences are MNHNS and SASEGT. CDR3 residues: CASSRTGTYEQYF. CDR3 in DNA: TGTGCCAGCAGCCGAACCGGGACCTACGAGCAGTACTTC.

This clonotype was counted a few times. V is TRBV5-1 and J is TRBJ2-2; possible D gene TRBD1, 6 bases. Trimming removed 5 bases from V and 5 bases from J, with 13 bases in between. This CDR3 has 14 residues. From germline, CDR1 is SGHRS and CDR2 YFSETQ. The CDR3 DNA reads as TGCGCCAGCAGTCGGGACACCCTTACCGGGGAGCTGTTTTTT. It codes for CASSRDTLTGELFF.